This T cell receptor beta chain was captured in a study of blood T cells in healthy people across ages. General study findings and limits: Unsorted PBMCs blocked a conclusive comparison of naive and antigen-experienced cells. It was the long-lived donors that had more naive CD4+ cells and higher diversity than aged donors.

About this clonotype: As yet, its antigen is unknown.

Trimming cost V 1 base and J 0 bases, with 10 bases left between them. In germline, CDR1 is SGHTS, CDR2 YDEGEE. This CDR3 spans 15 amino acids. With a J-beta primer mix and a sample-barcoded 5' primer, a second PCR ran about 7 to 12 cycles. TCRdb called the 5' RACE reads again in MiXCR, with one record for every CDR3 protein. Seen here are 650,000 to 1,000,000 distinct CDR3 sequences, 36% observed once, and the top ten hold under 15%. Specimen: blood. The receptor was derived from a man in his late teens or twenties in good health. The chain uses TRBV5-8 and TRBJ2-5; D uncertain. This chain's CDR3 is CASSLIDGYQETQYF. For the CDR3, the DNA is TGTGCCAGCAGCTTGATCGACGGGTACCAAGAGACCCAGTACTTC.